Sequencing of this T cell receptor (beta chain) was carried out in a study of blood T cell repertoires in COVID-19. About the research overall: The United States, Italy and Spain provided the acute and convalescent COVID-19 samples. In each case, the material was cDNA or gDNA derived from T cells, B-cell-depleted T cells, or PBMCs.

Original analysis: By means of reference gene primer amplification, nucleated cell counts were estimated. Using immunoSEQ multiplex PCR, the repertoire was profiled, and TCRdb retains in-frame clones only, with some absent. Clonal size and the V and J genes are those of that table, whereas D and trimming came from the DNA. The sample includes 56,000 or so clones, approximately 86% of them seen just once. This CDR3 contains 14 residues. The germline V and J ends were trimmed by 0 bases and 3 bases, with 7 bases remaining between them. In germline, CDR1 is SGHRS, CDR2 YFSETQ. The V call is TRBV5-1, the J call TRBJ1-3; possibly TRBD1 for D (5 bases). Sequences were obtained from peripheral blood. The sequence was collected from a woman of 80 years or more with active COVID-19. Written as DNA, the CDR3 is TGCGCCAGCAGCTTGGCAGGGAATGGAAACACCATATATTTT. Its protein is CASSLAGNGNTIYF.